Below, one T cell receptor (beta chain) is given with its context. Only in-frame clones appear in the TCRdb table, and some are missing; sequencing was by immunoSEQ multiplex PCR. Seen here are some 51,000 clones, around 90% observed once, and the top ten hold about 3.1%. This CDR3 has 13 amino acids. V shed 6 bases, J shed 5 bases, and the junction held 7 bases outside the gene matches. Germline values: CDR1 SGDLS, CDR2 YYNGEE. These data are taken from a study of blood T cell repertoires in COVID-19. Study context: The United States, Italy and Spain supplied acute and convalescent COVID-19 samples. The analysed material was cDNA or gDNA that came from T cells, B-cell-depleted T cells, or PBMCs.

The chain couples TRBV9 to TRBJ1-1, with 7 bases aligning to TRBD1. The TCR originated in a man aged 50 to 60 with acute or convalescent COVID-19. Sequenced material: peripheral blood. The CDR3 region is CASNFQGETEAFF. The DNA of the CDR3 is TGTGCCAGCAACTTTCAGGGGGAGACTGAAGCTTTCTTT.